This TCR beta chain was sequenced during a study of cytomegalovirus exposure and HLA in healthy donors. The primer mix had 60 Vbeta and 13 Jbeta primers. Some clones are missing from TCRdb's copy, which holds only in-frame ones; the method was immunoSEQ multiplex PCR. Its listing shows approximately 38,000 clones. Germline V lookup: CDR1 MNHNY, CDR2 SVGAGI (reference sequence). Trimming left V 6 bases short and J 5 bases short, with 13 bases between. The CDR3 runs to 13 residues. This chain connects TRBV6-6 to TRBJ1-1; possibly TRBD1 for D (6 bases). The TCR sequence derives from a man aged 25 to 45 in good health and CMV-seronegative. Sequencing was done on a sample of PBMCs. The CDR3 loop reads CASSPGQMTEAFF. CDR3 nucleotide sequence: TGTGCCAGCAGCCCGGGACAAATGACTGAAGCTTTCTTT.